This T cell receptor (beta chain) was found in a study of identical twins. This clonotype was picked up many times. The antigen is unknown. TCRdb analysed the 5' RACE reads with MiXCR anew, one entry per CDR3 protein. The table has hundreds of thousands of distinct CDR3 sequences, over 8.5% seen once. Germline V gene data show CDR1 as KGHDR and CDR2 as SFDVKD. The junction had 9 bases not matched to a gene; V was cut back by 6 bases and J by 10 bases. The CDR3 runs to 15 residues. The study, taken as a whole, reports: Conclusions were based on cross-sectional statistical analysis, without following the same donors. Where beta out-of-frame sequences were concerned, excess twin sharing was weaker.

These same records also appear under a second study, on yellow fever vaccine responses in identical twins.

This receptor was obtained from a woman between 18 and 29 years old in good health. The sample taken for sequencing was PBMCs. V is TRBV24-1 and J is TRBJ2-1; TRBD2 matches at 12 bases. In nucleotides, the CDR3 is TGTGCCACCAGTATCCCGACTAGCGGGAGAGAGGAGCAGTTCTTC. Amino acid sequence: CATSIPTSGREEQFF.